Following are 30 T cell receptor beta chains from one sample sequenced in a study of identical twins. Each CDR3 protein gets one entry after TCRdb re-called the 5' RACE reads with MiXCR. The table lists 500,000 to 600,000 distinct CDR3 sequences, about 20% of them singletons, with around 0.9% in the top ten. This sample was shared with a second study, whose subject was T cells expressing NK-cell markers.

The sequenced material came from CD4+ T cells sorted from blood. The receptors shown here come from a woman under 30 in good health.

Here the CDR3 reads CSAMLRTGGDTQYF. The CDR3 region has the DNA TGCAGTGCTATGCTGAGGACAGGGGGGGATACGCAGTATTTT. V usage is TRBV20-1 and J usage is TRBJ2-3; 10 bases align to TRBD1. This CDR3 is 14 amino acids long. Germline-derived CDR1 and CDR2 are DFQATT and SNEGSKA (reference sequence). Trimming cost V 4 bases and J 6 bases; bases outside gene matches: 7.

Many counts were recorded for this clonotype. The chain recombines TRBV5-1 with TRBJ1-6, with 11 bases aligning to TRBD1. With V trimmed by 3 bases and J by 10 bases, 3 bases remained unmatched. This CDR3 is built from 14 residues. CDR1 SGHRS and CDR2 YFSETQ come from the germline V gene. DNA of the CDR3: TGCGCCAGCAGCTCCGGGACAGGGGGATCACCCCTCCACTTT. This gives the protein CASSSGTGGSPLHF.

The chain uses TRBV6-6 and TRBJ2-7, with D perhaps TRBD1 (6 bases). Germline V CDR1 and CDR2: MNHNY, SVGAGI (reference sequence). V was shortened by 6 bases and J by 0 bases, with 9 bases between the two germline ends. The CDR3 has 13 amino acids. The DNA for the CDR3 is TGTGCCAGCAGGCAGGGGACCTCCTACGAGCAGTACTTC. Amino acid sequence: CASRQGTSYEQYF.

The V call is TRBV4-3, the J call TRBJ2-7; TRBD2 aligns across 10 bases. The CDR3 extends over 16 amino acids. Trimming removed 0 bases from V and 7 bases from J; junction bases left unmatched: 9. CDR1 and CDR2 from the germline V gene are LGHNA and YSLEER. The chain's CDR3 is CASSQEYGAGGGEQYF. The CDR3, as DNA: TGCGCCAGCAGCCAAGAGTACGGAGCGGGAGGGGGGGAGCAGTACTTC.

This clonotype has only a few counts. The chain is built from TRBV20-1 and TRBJ2-5; 7 bases are a match to TRBD2. J lost 2 bases, V lost 5 bases, and 8 bases had no gene match. This CDR3 has 14 amino acids. Germline CDR1 is DFQATT and CDR2 is SNEGSKA (reference sequence). The CDR3 is CSAPPQGGQETQYF. For the CDR3, the DNA is TGCAGTGCTCCCCCGCAGGGAGGGCAAGAGACCCAGTACTTC.

This chain links TRBV4-2 with TRBJ2-3, with D perhaps assigned TRBD1 or TRBD2 (7 bases each). CDR3 length: 14 residues. Germline CDR1 LGHNA, CDR2 YNFKEQ. V lost 5 bases to trimming and J lost 11 bases, with 20 bases between them. CDR3 loop: CASSYTSEPGGQYF. CDR3 bases: TGTGCCAGCAGCTACACTAGCGAACCAGGGGGGCAGTATTTT.

The rearrangement joins TRBV2 to TRBJ2-1; the match to TRBD1 covers 7 bases. The germline CDR1 and CDR2 sequences are SNHLY and FYNNEI. The CDR3 sequence is 14 residues long. J was trimmed by 8 bases and V by 0 bases; bases with no gene match: 4. CDR3 amino acids: CASSEARQGHEQFF. CDR3 in DNA: TGTGCCAGCAGTGAAGCTCGACAGGGCCATGAGCAGTTCTTC.

This chain joins TRBV18 and TRBJ2-1; D gene uncertain. The germline gives CDR1 KGHSH, CDR2 LQKENI. This CDR3 has 15 amino acids. Trimming pared 3 bases from V and 0 bases from J, leaving 9 bases between. This CDR3 is CASSPSLDSYNEQFF. In nucleotides, the CDR3 is TGTGCCAGCTCACCTAGTCTCGACTCCTACAATGAGCAGTTCTTC.

This clonotype was observed a handful of times. This chain connects TRBV18 to TRBJ2-1, with TRBD2 matching over 9 bases. The germline gives CDR1 KGHSH, CDR2 LQKENI. With V trimmed by 2 bases and J by 2 bases, 4 bases remained unmatched. This CDR3 is 16 amino acids long. CDR3 in DNA: TGTGCCAGCTCACCATTTAGCGGGGGTACCTACAATGAGCAGTTCTTC. Its protein is CASSPFSGGTYNEQFF.

The chain carries TRBV20-1 and TRBJ1-5; D remains unclear. Trimming took 3 bases from V and 3 from J, leaving 21 bases between them. This CDR3 is 17 amino acids long. Germline V lookup: CDR1 DFQATT, CDR2 SNEGSKA (reference sequence). CDR3 in amino acids: CSASRRSHSRDNQPQHF. The DNA of the CDR3 is TGCAGTGCTAGTAGGAGATCCCACTCCCGGGACAATCAGCCCCAGCATTTT.

A single count supports this clonotype. As DNA, the CDR3 is TGCGCCAGCAGCTTGGCGGGGGGGGCGCTGAACACTGAAGCTTTCTTT. Translating gives CASSLAGGALNTEAFF. The chain recombines TRBV5-1 with TRBJ1-1; maybe TRBD1 (6 bases). The ends were cut back, 0 bases at V and 0 bases at J, with 12 bases in the middle. This CDR3 is built from 16 residues. Germline-derived CDR1 and CDR2 are SGHRS and YFSETQ.

The chain combines TRBV27 with TRBJ2-7; unclear D gene. The CDR3 extends over 14 amino acids. Germline assignment: CDR1 MNHEY and CDR2 SMNVEV (reference sequence). V was cut by 8 bases and J by 3 bases, with 17 bases left in between. In DNA form, the CDR3 reads TGTGCCAGCTTCGTCCCAATCTACCACTACGAGCAGTACTTC. This codes for CASFVPIYHYEQYF.

The chain combines TRBV20-1 with TRBJ2-7; D is possibly TRBD1 (6 bases). In germline, CDR1 is DFQATT, CDR2 SNEGSKA (reference sequence). This CDR3 has 14 residues. Trimming removed 1 base at V and 2 bases at J, with 12 bases between. CDR3 protein: CSARGQVATYEQYF. CDR3 DNA sequence: TGCAGTGCTAGAGGACAGGTGGCGACCTACGAGCAGTACTTC.

This clonotype was observed a handful of times. The rearrangement links TRBV6-1 to TRBJ2-2; D call uncertain. This CDR3 region has 13 residues. Germline CDR1 reads MNHNS; CDR2 reads SASEGT. V was clipped by 6 bases and J by 4 bases, with 9 bases between them. CDR3 residues: CASSLTFTGELFF. CDR3 DNA sequence: TGTGCCAGCAGCCTAACTTTCACCGGGGAGCTGTTTTTT.

This clonotype has only one observation. V is TRBV27 and J is TRBJ2-1; TRBD2 aligns across 13 bases. CDR1 is MNHEY, CDR2 SMNVEV, per germline (reference sequence). This CDR3 spans 17 amino acids. V dropped 6 bases and J dropped 2; count of bases not matched to a gene: 7. CDR3 in DNA: TGTGCCAGCAGGGAACTAGCGGGGGGGAGCGCCTACAATGAGCAGTTCTTC. Translation: CASRELAGGSAYNEQFF.

This clonotype was seen repeatedly, ten times or more. The chain couples TRBV29-1 to TRBJ1-5; no clear D. V was clipped by 4 bases and J by 2 bases, with 6 bases between them. CDR1 is SQVTM, CDR2 ANQGSEA, per germline. The CDR3 has 12 residues. The CDR3 spells CSVGQRNQPQHF. In DNA, the CDR3 is TGCAGCGTTGGGCAGCGCAATCAGCCCCAGCATTTT.

This clonotype occurred a few times. V and J are TRBV20-1 and TRBJ1-1, with 8 bases that match TRBD1. CDR3 length: 12 amino acids. In germline, CDR1 is DFQATT, CDR2 SNEGSKA (reference sequence). After removal of 4 bases from V and 11 bases from J, the junction contained 9 bases not matched to a gene. CDR3 in DNA: TGCAGTGCTACCAAGACAGGGGCCAACGCTTTCTTT. This sequence encodes CSATKTGANAFF.

Only a few counts were recorded for this clonotype. V usage is TRBV7-2 and J usage is TRBJ2-7; TRBD2 agrees at 9 bases. The CDR3 sequence is 16 residues long. The germline V gene has CDR1 SGHTA and CDR2 FQGNSA. The V gene end was trimmed by 1 base and the J gene end by 3 bases; junction bases not matched to a gene: 7. CDR3 protein: CASSLGLAGSYYEQYF. In DNA form, the CDR3 reads TGTGCCAGCAGCTTAGGGCTAGCGGGATCCTACTACGAGCAGTACTTC.

This clonotype was observed a handful of times. This rearrangement joins TRBV6-5 to TRBJ1-2; D unresolved. CDR3 length equals 13 residues. V dropped 0 bases and J dropped 8 bases, with 10 bases sitting between them. The V gene's germline CDR1 is MNHEY and CDR2 SVGAGI. The CDR3 DNA is TGTGCCAGCAGTTACTCTAGAGTAGGCGGCTACACCTTC. Protein sequence: CASSYSRVGGYTF.

Points on this clonotype: The CDR3 end shows no conserved phenylalanine or tryptophan, and so a read error is likely. The chain combines TRBV5-1 with TRBJ2-5; no firm D call. The germline gives CDR1 SGHRS, CDR2 YFSETQ. The CDR3 has 13 amino acids. Trimming removed 4 bases at V and 1 base at J, with 8 bases between. The CDR3 reads CASSRQPQETQYY. CDR3 DNA: TGCGCCAGCAGCCGTCAGCCCCAAGAGACCCAGTACTAC.

This clonotype was picked up a small number of times. This chain links TRBV20-1 with TRBJ2-1, with 12 bases lining up with TRBD2. J gave up 5 bases and V 5 bases, and 19 bases lay outside the gene matches. CDR1 DFQATT and CDR2 SNEGSKA come from the germline V gene (reference sequence). This CDR3 is 19 amino acids long. DNA for the CDR3: TGCAGTGCTCTCCAGGGTCTAGCGGGGGGGGCCTTTCGGCACAATGAGCAGTTCTTC. Its translation is CSALQGLAGGAFRHNEQFF.

This clonotype was seen ten or more times. This chain uses TRBV7-2 with TRBJ2-2; tentatively, D is TRBD1 (5 bases). CDR3 length: 14 amino acids. The germline gives CDR1 SGHTA, CDR2 FQGNSA. Deletions cut 1 base from V and 2 bases from J, with 5 bases between. The CDR3 is CASSLGTNTGELFF. The CDR3 DNA reads TGTGCCAGCAGCTTAGGGACAAACACCGGGGAGCTGTTTTTT.

This clonotype was detected only once. V gene TRBV11-1 combines with J gene TRBJ2-2; tentatively, D is TRBD2 (6 bases). The CDR3 length is 16 residues. Germline lookup yields CDR1 SGHAT and CDR2 FQDESV (reference sequence). V lost 5 bases and J lost 1, with 14 bases in between. The CDR3 bases are TGTGCCAGCAGCGGGGGGAGTCTTCTGAACACCGGGGAGCTGTTTTTT. Its translation: CASSGGSLLNTGELFF. The whole variable domain, remainder taken from reference TRBV11-1 and TRBJ2-2, is EAEVAQSPRYKITEKSQAVAFWCDPISGHATLYWYRQILGQGPELLVQFQDESVVDDSQLPKDRFSAERLKGVDSTLKIQPAELGDSAMYLCASSGGSLLNTGELFFGEGSRLTVL.

The CDR3 loop is CASSEDAGGLETQYF. The DNA for the CDR3 is TGTGCCAGCAGTGAGGATGCGGGGGGGCTTGAGACCCAGTACTTC. The V and J genes are TRBV2 and TRBJ2-5; the match to TRBD2 covers 9 bases. The CDR3 spans 15 residues. V trimming: 3 bases; J trimming: 5 bases; junction bases outside the gene matches: 7. CDR1 and CDR2 from the germline V gene are SNHLY and FYNNEI. The full variable domain, completed using reference TRBV2 and TRBJ2-5, is EPEVTQTPSHQVTQMGQEVILRCVPISNHLYFYWYRQILGQKVEFLVSFYNNEISEKSEIFDDQFSVERPDGSNFTLKIRSTKLEDSAMYFCASSEDAGGLETQYFGPGTRLLVL.

This clonotype has only a few counts. V and J are TRBV7-2 and TRBJ2-5, with 10 bases that match TRBD1. Germline V gene sequence: CDR1 SGHTA, CDR2 FQGNSA. With 1 base clipped from V and 4 bases from J, the junction kept 3 bases outside the gene matches. This CDR3 has 15 amino acids. The CDR3 nucleotides read TGTGCCAGCAGCTTAGGGACAGGGGGGAGAGAGACCCAGTACTTC. Translating gives CASSLGTGGRETQYF.

This clonotype showed up just a few times. The rearrangement uses TRBV20-1 and TRBJ2-2; 7 nucleotides line up with TRBD1. This CDR3 comprises 13 residues. The germline V gene encodes CDR1 DFQATT and CDR2 SNEGSKA (reference sequence). V dropped 7 bases and J dropped 4; count of bases not matched to a gene: 6. The CDR3 reads CSVWDSLTGELFF. CDR3 nucleotides: TGCAGTGTTTGGGACAGCCTCACCGGGGAGCTGTTTTTT.

The chain has TRBV28 and TRBJ2-7, with 11 bases matching TRBD1. The germline gives CDR1 MDHEN, CDR2 SYDVKM. The trim removed 11 bases at V and 3 bases at J, leaving 6 bases unmatched. The CDR3 is 13 amino acids. The CDR3 loop is CAGGGQGVYEQYF. The CDR3 DNA is TGTGCCGGTGGGGGACAGGGGGTCTACGAGCAGTACTTC.

This clonotype was seen a handful of times. The gene calls are TRBV6-5 and TRBJ2-7; 7 nucleotides match TRBD1. J gave up 4 bases and V 2 bases, and 5 bases lay outside the gene matches. From germline, CDR1 is MNHEY and CDR2 SVGAGI. The CDR3 is 14 amino acids. The DNA for the CDR3 is TGTGCCAGCAGTTACCAGGGACAGATTTACGAGCAGTACTTC. Protein product: CASSYQGQIYEQYF.

This chain links TRBV12-3 or TRBV12-4 with TRBJ1-4; no clear D gene. This CDR3 is 12 amino acids long. V was clipped by 3 bases and J by 7 bases, with 6 bases between them. The CDR3 region is CASSFSSEKLFF. The CDR3 nucleotides are TGTGCCAGCAGTTTTTCAAGTGAAAAACTGTTTTTT.

The chain is built from TRBV14 and TRBJ2-1; TRBD2 aligns across 8 bases. The CDR3 runs 15 residues. Per germline, CDR1 SGHDN and CDR2 FVKESK. The trim removed 4 bases at V and 6 bases at J, leaving 8 bases unmatched. CDR3 residues: CASSPLVAGRNEQFF. As DNA, the CDR3 is TGTGCCAGCAGCCCCTTAGTAGCGGGACGCAATGAGCAGTTCTTC.